This T cell receptor beta chain is from a study of blood T cell repertoires in COVID-19. Study overall: The study drew acute and convalescent COVID-19 samples from the United States, Italy and Spain. T cells, B-cell-depleted T cells, or PBMCs provided the cDNA or gDNA that served as material.

As originally analysed: Amplifying reference gene primers gave estimates of nucleated cell counts. The assay was immunoSEQ multiplex PCR, and TCRdb's table has in-frame clones only and misses some. The DNA gave D and trimming, while V, J and clone size come from that table. The repertoire holds over 100,000 clones, 70% to 90% seen once, with approximately 5.1% in the top ten. This CDR3 is 16 amino acids long. Sequencing was carried out using peripheral blood. This receptor was obtained from a human donor in a cohort sampled during active COVID-19. This chain uses TRBV7-5 with TRBJ1-2; the table's TRBD1 call for D was not verified on the DNA. TRBV7-5 is described as a pseudogene. The CDR3 DNA sequence: TGTGTCAGAAGCTTAGAGAGCGCGGGACAGGGAAGTGGCTACACCTTC. Its protein product is CVRSLESAGQGSGYTF.